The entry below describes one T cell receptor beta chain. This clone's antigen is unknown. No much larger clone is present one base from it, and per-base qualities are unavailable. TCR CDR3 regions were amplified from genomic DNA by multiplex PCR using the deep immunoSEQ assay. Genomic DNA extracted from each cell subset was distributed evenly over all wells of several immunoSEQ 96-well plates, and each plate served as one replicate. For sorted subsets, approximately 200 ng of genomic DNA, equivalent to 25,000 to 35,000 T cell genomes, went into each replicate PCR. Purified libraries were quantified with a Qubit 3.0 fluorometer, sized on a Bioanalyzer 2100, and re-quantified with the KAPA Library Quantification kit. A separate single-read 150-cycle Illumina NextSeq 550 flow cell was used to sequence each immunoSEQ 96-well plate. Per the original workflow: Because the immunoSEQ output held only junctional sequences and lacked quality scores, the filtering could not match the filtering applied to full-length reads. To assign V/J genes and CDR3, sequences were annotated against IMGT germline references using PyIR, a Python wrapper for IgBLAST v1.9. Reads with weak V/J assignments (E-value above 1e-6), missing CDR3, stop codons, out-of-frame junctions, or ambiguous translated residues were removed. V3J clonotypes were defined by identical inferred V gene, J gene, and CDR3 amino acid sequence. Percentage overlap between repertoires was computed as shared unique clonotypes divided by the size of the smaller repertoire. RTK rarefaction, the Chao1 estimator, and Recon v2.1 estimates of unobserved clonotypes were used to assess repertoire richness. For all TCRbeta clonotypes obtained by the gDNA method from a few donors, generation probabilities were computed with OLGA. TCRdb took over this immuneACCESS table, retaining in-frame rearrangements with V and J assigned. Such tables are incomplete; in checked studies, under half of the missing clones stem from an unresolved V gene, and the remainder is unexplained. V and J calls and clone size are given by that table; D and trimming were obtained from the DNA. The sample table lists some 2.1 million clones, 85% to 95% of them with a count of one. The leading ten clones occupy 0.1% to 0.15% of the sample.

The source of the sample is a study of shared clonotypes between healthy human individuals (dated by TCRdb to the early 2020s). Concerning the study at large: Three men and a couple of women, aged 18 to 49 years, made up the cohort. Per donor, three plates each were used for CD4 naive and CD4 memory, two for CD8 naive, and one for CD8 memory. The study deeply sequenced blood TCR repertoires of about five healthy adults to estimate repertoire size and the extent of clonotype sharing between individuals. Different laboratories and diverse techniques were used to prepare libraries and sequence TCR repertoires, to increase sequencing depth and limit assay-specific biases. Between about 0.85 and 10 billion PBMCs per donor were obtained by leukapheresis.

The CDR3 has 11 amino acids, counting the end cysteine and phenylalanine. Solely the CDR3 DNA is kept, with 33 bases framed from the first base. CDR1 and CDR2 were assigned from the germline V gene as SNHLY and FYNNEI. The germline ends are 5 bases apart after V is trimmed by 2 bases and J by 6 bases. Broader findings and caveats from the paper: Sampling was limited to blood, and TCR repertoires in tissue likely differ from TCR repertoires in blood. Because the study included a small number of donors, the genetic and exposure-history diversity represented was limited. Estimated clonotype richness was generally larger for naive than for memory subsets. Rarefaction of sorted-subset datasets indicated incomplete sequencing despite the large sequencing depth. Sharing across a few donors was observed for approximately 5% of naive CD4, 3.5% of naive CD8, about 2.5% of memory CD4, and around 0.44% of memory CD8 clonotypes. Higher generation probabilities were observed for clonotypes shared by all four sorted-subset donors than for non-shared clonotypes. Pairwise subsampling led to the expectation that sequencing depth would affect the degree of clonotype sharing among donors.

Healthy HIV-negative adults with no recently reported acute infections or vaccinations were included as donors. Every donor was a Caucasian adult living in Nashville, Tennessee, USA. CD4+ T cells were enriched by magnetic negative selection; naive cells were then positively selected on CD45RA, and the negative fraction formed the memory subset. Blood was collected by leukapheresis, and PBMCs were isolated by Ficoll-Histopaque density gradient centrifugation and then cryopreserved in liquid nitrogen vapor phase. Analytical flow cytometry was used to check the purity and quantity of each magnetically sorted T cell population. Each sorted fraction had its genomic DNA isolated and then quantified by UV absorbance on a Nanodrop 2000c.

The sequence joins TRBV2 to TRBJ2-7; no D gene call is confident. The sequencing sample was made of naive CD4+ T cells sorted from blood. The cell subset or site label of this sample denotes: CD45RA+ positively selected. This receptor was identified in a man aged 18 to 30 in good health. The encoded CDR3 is CASSEFIEQYF. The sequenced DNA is TGTGCCAGCAGTGAATTCATCGAGCAGTACTTC.